Given below is one TCR beta chain in context. Its antigen remains unknown. Using its own MiXCR run on the reads, TCRdb lists one record per CDR3 protein. This sample yields 830,000 or so distinct CDR3 sequences, of which about 30% are seen a single time; approximately 13% belongs to the top ten. These data belong to a study of T cell repertoires in cytomegalovirus infection. For the study at large: Public TCR beta signatures were indicative of both CMV infection and a matching HLA type.

Germline V gene sequence: CDR1 MNHEY, CDR2 SMNVEV (reference sequence). The CDR3 totals 13 residues. Trimming stripped 3 bases from V and 10 bases from J, with 13 bases between. The sequence derives from a human donor in good health (CMV status not recorded). Some clones in this sample may be carry-over from other donors' samples. The starting material was cultured CD8+ T cells from PBMCs, obtained from culture after CMV antigen stimulation. The V and J genes are TRBV27 and TRBJ1-5; D not resolved. The CDR3 DNA is TGTGCCAGCAGTTTCCAGCTATCAGGCCCCCAGCATTTT. Translation gives CASSFQLSGPQHF.